This T cell receptor beta chain was profiled in a study of CD8 T cells in ankylosing spondylitis. General study results and limits: There was a TCR beta motif, made of eight highly homologous variants, that appeared characteristic of ankylosing spondylitis blood.

TCRdb ran MiXCR on the 5' RACE reads and lists one entry per CDR3 protein. The sample carries approximately 300,000 distinct CDR3 sequences, 6.5% to 10% recorded once. From germline, CDR1 is MDHEN and CDR2 SYDVKM. V lost 8 bases to trimming and J lost 0 bases, with 7 bases between them. This CDR3 comprises 12 residues. This clonotype was counted a few times. The antigen is not known. The sequence was collected from a male donor with ankylosing spondylitis. The sequenced material came from blood, either unsorted or a sorted T cell fraction (not recorded which). The chain links TRBV28 to TRBJ1-2, with a possible D match to TRBD1 (6 bases). CDR3 sequence: CASRQANYGYTF. The DNA for the CDR3 is TGTGCCAGCCGACAGGCTAACTATGGCTACACCTTC.